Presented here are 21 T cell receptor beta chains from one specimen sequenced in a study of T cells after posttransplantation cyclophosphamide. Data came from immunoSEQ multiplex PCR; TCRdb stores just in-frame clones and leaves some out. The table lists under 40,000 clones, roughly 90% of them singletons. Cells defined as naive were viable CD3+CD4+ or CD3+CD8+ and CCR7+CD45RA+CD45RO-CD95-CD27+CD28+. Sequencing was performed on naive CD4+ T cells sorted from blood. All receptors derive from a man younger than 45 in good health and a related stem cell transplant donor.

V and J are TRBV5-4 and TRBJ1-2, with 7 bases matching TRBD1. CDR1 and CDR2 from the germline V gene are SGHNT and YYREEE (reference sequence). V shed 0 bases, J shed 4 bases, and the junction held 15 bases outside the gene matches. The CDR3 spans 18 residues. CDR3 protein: CASSLAEGAWVSSYGYTF. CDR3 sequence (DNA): TGTGCCAGCAGCTTGGCTGAGGGGGCGTGGGTCTCCTCCTATGGCTACACCTTC. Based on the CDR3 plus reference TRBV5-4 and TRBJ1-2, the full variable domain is ETGVTQSPTHLIKTRGQQVTLRCSSQSGHNTVSWYQQALGQGPQFIFQYYREEENGRGNFPPRFSGLQFPNYSSELNVNALELDDSALYLCASSLAEGAWVSSYGYTFGSGTRLTVV.

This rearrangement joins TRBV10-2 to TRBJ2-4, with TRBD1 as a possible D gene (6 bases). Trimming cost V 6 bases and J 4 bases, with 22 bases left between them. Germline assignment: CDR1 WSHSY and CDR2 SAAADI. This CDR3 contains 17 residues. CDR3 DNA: TGCGCCAGCAGACCTCAGGGGCAAACTCTGATTAAAAACATTCAGTACTTC. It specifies CASRPQGQTLIKNIQYF.

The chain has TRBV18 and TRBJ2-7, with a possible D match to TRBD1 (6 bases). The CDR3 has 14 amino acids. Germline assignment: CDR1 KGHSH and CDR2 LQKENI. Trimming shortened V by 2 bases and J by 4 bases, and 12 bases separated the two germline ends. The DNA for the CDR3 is TGTGCCAGCTCACCAGGACAGCAAGGTTACGAGCAGTACTTC. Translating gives CASSPGQQGYEQYF.

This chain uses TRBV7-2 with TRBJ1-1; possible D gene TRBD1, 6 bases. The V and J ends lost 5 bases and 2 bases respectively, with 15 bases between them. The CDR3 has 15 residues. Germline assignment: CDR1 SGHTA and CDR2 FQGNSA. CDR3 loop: CASSIQQGLNTEAFF. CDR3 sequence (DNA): TGTGCCAGCAGCATCCAACAGGGCCTTAACACTGAAGCTTTCTTT.

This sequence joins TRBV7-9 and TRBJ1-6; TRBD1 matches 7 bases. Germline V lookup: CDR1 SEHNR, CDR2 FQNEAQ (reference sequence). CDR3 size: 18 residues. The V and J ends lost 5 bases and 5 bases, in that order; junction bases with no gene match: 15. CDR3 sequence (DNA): TGTGCCAGCAGCCTTCGACAGGGTAGTTCCAGGGATAATTCACCCCTCCACTTT. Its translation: CASSLRQGSSRDNSPLHF. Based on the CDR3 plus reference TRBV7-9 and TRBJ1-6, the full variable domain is DTGVSQNPRHKITKRGQNVTFRCDPISEHNRLYWYRQTLGQGPEFLTYFQNEAQLEKSRLLSDRFSAERPKGSFSTLEIQRTEQGDSAMYLCASSLRQGSSRDNSPLHFGNGTRLTVT.

CDR3 sequence: CASSFTFDRVEGYTF. The CDR3 DNA reads TGTGCCAGCAGTTTCACTTTCGACAGGGTAGAAGGCTACACCTTC. The chain links TRBV6-1 to TRBJ1-2, with TRBD1 identical over 7 bases. Per the germline V gene, CDR1 is MNHNS and CDR2 is SASEGT. Trimming took 5 bases from V and 8 from J; bases not matched to a gene: 14. This CDR3 contains 15 residues.

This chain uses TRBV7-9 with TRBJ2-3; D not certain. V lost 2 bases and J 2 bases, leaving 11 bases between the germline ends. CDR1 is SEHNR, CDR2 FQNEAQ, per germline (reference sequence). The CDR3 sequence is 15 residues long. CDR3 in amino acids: CASSLPNRVTDTQYF. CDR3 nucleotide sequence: TGTGCCAGCAGCTTACCCAATAGAGTCACAGATACGCAGTATTTT.

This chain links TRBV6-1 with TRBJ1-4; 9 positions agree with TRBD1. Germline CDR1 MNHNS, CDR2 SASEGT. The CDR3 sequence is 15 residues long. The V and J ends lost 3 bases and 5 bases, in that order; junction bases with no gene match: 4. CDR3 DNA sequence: TGTGCCAGCAGTGACGGGACAGGGATGAATGAAAAACTGTTTTTT. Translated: CASSDGTGMNEKLFF.

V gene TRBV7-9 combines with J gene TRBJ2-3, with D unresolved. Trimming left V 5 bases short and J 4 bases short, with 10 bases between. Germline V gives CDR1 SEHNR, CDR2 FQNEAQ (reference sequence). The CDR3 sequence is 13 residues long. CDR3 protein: CASSPLESDTQYF. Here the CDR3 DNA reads TGTGCCAGCAGCCCCTTAGAGTCAGATACGCAGTATTTT.

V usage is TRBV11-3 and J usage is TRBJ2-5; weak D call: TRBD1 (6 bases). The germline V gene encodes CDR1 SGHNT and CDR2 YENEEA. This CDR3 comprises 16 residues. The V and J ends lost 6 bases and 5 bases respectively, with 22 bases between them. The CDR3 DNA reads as TGTGCCAGCAGTCCTGGAATCAGGGGAGATATGGAGACCCAGTACTTC. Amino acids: CASSPGIRGDMETQYF.

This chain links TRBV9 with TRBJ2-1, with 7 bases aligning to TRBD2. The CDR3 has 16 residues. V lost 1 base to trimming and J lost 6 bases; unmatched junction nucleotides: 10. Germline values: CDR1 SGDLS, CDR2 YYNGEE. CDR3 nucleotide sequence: TGTGCCAGCAGCGTATCCTCGGGGGGAGGTGTCAATGAGCAGTTCTTC. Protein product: CASSVSSGGGVNEQFF.

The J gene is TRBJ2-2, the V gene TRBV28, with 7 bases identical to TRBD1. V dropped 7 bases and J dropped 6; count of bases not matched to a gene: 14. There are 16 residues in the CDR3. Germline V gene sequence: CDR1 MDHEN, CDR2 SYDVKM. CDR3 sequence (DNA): TGTGCCAGCATCCCAGGGAAAGGGGGCACATCCGGGGAGCTGTTTTTT. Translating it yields CASIPGKGGTSGELFF.

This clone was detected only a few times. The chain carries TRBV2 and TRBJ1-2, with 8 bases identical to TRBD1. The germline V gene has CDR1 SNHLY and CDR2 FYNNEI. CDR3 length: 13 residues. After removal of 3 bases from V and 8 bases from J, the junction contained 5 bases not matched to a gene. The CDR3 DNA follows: TGTGCCAGCAGTGAGGACAGGGTGTACGGCTACACCTTC. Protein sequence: CASSEDRVYGYTF.

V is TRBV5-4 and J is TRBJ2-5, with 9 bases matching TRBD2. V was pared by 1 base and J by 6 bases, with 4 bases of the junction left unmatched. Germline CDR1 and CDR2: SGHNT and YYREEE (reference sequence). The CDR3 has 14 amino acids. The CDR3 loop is CASSLRGGAKTQYF. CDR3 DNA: TGTGCCAGCAGCTTGCGCGGGGGGGCTAAGACCCAGTACTTC. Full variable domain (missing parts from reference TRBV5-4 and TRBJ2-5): ETGVTQSPTHLIKTRGQQVTLRCSSQSGHNTVSWYQQALGQGPQFIFQYYREEENGRGNFPPRFSGLQFPNYSSELNVNALELDDSALYLCASSLRGGAKTQYFGPGTRLLVL.

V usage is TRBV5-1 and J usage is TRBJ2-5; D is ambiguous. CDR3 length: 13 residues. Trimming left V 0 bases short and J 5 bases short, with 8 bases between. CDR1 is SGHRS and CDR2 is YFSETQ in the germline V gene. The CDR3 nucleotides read TGCGCCAGCAGCTTGGACAGATGGGAGACCCAGTACTTC. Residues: CASSLDRWETQYF. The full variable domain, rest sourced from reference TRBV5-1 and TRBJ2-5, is KAGVTQTPRYLIKTRGQQVTLSCSPISGHRSVSWYQQTPGQGLQFLFEYFSETQRNKGNFPGRFSGRQFSNSRSEMNVSTLELGDSALYLCASSLDRWETQYFGPGTRLLVL.

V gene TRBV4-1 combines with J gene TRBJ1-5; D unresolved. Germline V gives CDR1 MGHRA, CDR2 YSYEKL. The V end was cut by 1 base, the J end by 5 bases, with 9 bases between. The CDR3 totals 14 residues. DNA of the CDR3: TGCGCCAGCAGCCAAGGTGGCGGGGATCAGCCCCAGCATTTT. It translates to CASSQGGGDQPQHF.

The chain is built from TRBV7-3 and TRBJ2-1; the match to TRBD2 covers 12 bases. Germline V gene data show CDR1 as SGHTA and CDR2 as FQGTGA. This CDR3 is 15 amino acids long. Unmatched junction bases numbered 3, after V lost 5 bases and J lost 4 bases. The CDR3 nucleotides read TGTGCCAGCAGCATCCTAGCGGGGGGGTACAATGAGCAGTTCTTC. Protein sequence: CASSILAGGYNEQFF.

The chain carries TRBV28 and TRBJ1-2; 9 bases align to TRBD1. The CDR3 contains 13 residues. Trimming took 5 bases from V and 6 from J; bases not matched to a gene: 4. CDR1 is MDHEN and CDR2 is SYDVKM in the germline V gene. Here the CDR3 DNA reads TGTGCCAGCAGTCTCACAGGGGGCGATGGCTACACCTTC. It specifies CASSLTGGDGYTF.

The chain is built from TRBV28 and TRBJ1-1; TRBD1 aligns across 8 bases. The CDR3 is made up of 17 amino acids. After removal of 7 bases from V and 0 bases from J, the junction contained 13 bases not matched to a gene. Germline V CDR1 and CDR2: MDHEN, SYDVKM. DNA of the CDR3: TGTGCCAGCAATAGTGGTGCCTTGGGACAGGTGAACACTGAAGCTTTCTTT. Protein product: CASNSGALGQVNTEAFF. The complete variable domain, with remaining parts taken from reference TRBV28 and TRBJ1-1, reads DVKVTQSSRYLVKRTGEKVFLECVQDMDHENMFWYRQDPGLGLRLIYFSYDVKMKEKGDIPEGYSVSREKKERFSLILESASTNQTSMYLCASNSGALGQVNTEAFFGQGTRLTVV.

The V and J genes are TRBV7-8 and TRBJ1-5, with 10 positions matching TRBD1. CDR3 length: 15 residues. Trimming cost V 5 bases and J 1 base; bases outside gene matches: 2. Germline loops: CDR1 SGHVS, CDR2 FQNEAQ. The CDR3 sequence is CASSQDRGSNQPQHF. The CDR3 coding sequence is TGTGCCAGCAGCCAGGACAGGGGGAGCAATCAGCCCCAGCATTTT.

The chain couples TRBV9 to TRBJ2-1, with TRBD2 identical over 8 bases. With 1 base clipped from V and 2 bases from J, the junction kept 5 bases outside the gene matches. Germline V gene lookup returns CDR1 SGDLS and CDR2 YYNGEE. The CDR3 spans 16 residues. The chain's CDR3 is CASSVTGGATYNEQFF. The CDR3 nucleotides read TGTGCCAGCAGCGTAACCGGGGGGGCCACCTACAATGAGCAGTTCTTC.